A single sample is the source of the 9 T cell receptor beta chains below, sequenced in a study of T cell responses to AZD1222 COVID-19 vaccine. The method was immunoSEQ multiplex PCR; TCRdb's version includes in-frame clones alone and lacks a portion of them. The repertoire holds around 130,000 clones, with over 90% as singletons. The specimen was peripheral blood, collected on day 0 of AZD1222 vaccination. The source of these receptors is an adult in good health.

The chain carries TRBV2 and TRBJ1-2; a possible D gene is TRBD1 (6 bases). V was pared by 5 bases and J by 4 bases, with 20 bases between. CDR1 is SNHLY and CDR2 is FYNNEI in the germline V gene. There are 16 residues in the CDR3. The CDR3 reads CASSPTQGLRGYGYTF. Here the CDR3 DNA reads TGTGCCAGCAGTCCAACGCAGGGGTTGCGCGGCTATGGCTACACCTTC.

The rearrangement uses TRBV7-9 and TRBJ2-1; D uncertain. The CDR3 is 14 amino acids. Trimming took off 7 bases at V and 2 bases at J, with 12 bases between the two ends. Germline assignment: CDR1 SEHNR and CDR2 FQNEAQ (reference sequence). The CDR3 loop is CASNGPPAYNEQFF. For the CDR3, the DNA is TGTGCCAGCAATGGGCCCCCCGCCTACAATGAGCAGTTCTTC.

The chain couples TRBV28 to TRBJ2-5; 8 bases line up with TRBD1. The CDR3 loop spans 15 amino acids. V lost 4 bases and J lost 4; bases outside the gene matches: 8. Germline values: CDR1 MDHEN, CDR2 SYDVKM. DNA for the CDR3: TGTGCCAGCAGTTATCCTACAGGGGGAGGAGAGACCCAGTACTTC. This gives the protein CASSYPTGGGETQYF. Using reference TRBV28 and TRBJ2-5 for the parts outside the CDR3, the full variable domain is DVKVTQSSRYLVKRTGEKVFLECVQDMDHENMFWYRQDPGLGLRLIYFSYDVKMKEKGDIPEGYSVSREKKERFSLILESASTNQTSMYLCASSYPTGGGETQYFGPGTRLLVL.

The chain carries TRBV3-1 (or the pseudogene TRBV3-2) and TRBJ2-2, with 7 bases that match TRBD2. Trimming removed 1 base from V and 3 bases from J; junction bases left unmatched: 8. The CDR3 has 17 residues. Germline V CDR1 and CDR2: LGHDT, YNNKEL (reference sequence). As DNA, the CDR3 is TGTGCCAGCAGCCAAGTTTGGGGGAGGGTGGACACCGGGGAGCTGTTTTTT. As protein: CASSQVWGRVDTGELFF.

This clone was detected only once. This chain uses TRBV19 with TRBJ2-5, with D perhaps matching TRBD2 (6 bases). This CDR3 contains 16 residues. The V gene's germline CDR1 is LNHDA and CDR2 SQIVND (reference sequence). The V end lost 1 base, the J end lost 1 base, and 13 bases lay between the germline ends. Here the CDR3 reads CASSIGGGKGQETQYF. The CDR3 DNA is TGTGCCAGTAGTATAGGGGGCGGGAAGGGCCAAGAGACCCAGTACTTC. The full variable domain, its missing parts supplied by reference TRBV19 and TRBJ2-5, is DGGITQSPKYLFRKEGQNVTLSCEQNLNHDAMYWYRQDPGQGLRLIYYSQIVNDFQKGDIAEGYSVSREKKESFPLTVTSAQKNPTAFYLCASSIGGGKGQETQYFGPGTRLLVL.

This clone was observed a few times. V is TRBV5-5 and J is TRBJ1-6; D unclear. This CDR3 has 14 amino acids. Deletions cut 0 bases from V and 6 bases from J, with 7 bases between. CDR1 is SGHKS, CDR2 YYEKEE, per germline (reference sequence). CDR3 protein: CASSLDEPNSPLHF. The CDR3 DNA reads as TGTGCCAGCAGCTTGGATGAACCTAATTCACCCCTCCACTTT.

On this clone itself: Other DNA sequences of this sample code for an identical CDR3. This rearrangement joins TRBV7-2 to TRBJ2-3; D unresolved. CDR1 is SGHTA and CDR2 is FQGNSA in the germline V gene. V dropped 2 bases and J dropped 3 bases, with 0 bases sitting between them. The CDR3 runs 11 residues. The CDR3 bases are TGTGCCAGCAGCTTAACAGATACGCAGTATTTT. Translated, it gives CASSLTDTQYF.

V is TRBV5-6 and J is TRBJ2-7, with D maybe TRBD1 (6 bases). There are 16 residues in the CDR3. V lost 2 bases and J lost 2, with 17 bases in between. Germline values: CDR1 SGHDT, CDR2 YYEEEE. The CDR3 spells CASSLITGTLTYEQYF. The CDR3 nucleotides read TGTGCCAGCAGCTTAATAACAGGGACCTTAACCTACGAGCAGTACTTC.

The chain carries TRBV7-3 and TRBJ2-5; a weak D match, TRBD2 (6 bases). Germline values: CDR1 SGHTA, CDR2 FQGTGA. There are 14 residues in the CDR3. The V end was cut by 2 bases, the J end by 5 bases, with 12 bases between. The CDR3, as DNA: TGTGCCAGCAGCTTATCCGGGGGTTTGGAGACCCAGTACTTC. Amino acid sequence: CASSLSGGLETQYF.